This T cell receptor (beta chain) is from a study of identical twins. The CDR3 is 11 amino acids. Between the trimmed V and J ends, which lost 0 bases and 4 bases, there was a span of 2 bases. Looked up from germline, CDR1 is DFQATT and CDR2 is SNEGSKA (reference sequence). TCRdb re-called the 5' RACE reads through MiXCR, storing one row per CDR3 protein. The profile shows approximately 500,000 distinct CDR3 sequences, roughly a quarter of them singletons. This same sample was also part of a study on T cells expressing NK-cell markers.

The chain is built from TRBV20-1 and TRBJ2-3; no definite D call. Sequencing input: CD4+ T cells sorted from blood. This clonotype was sampled from a young woman in good health. The CDR3 sequence: CSAREPDTQYF. The CDR3 nucleotides read TGCAGTGCTAGAGAGCCAGATACGCAGTATTTT.